Following are 9 T cell receptor beta chains from one sample sequenced in a study of shared clonotypes between healthy human individuals. Using immunoSEQ multiplex PCR, the repertoire was profiled, and TCRdb retains in-frame clones only, with some absent. The data show some 660,000 clones, with 55% to 85% seen just once and 1.5% to 2% held by the top ten. Sequenced sample: memory CD4+ T cells sorted from blood. Specified subset: CD45RA-negative fraction. The receptors shown here come from a woman in her twenties or thirties in good health.

Comments on this clone: The sample contains more than one DNA sequence encoding this CDR3. CDR3 residues: CASSRGNSGANVLTF. The CDR3 nucleotides read TGTGCCAGTTCCCGAGGCAACTCTGGGGCCAACGTCCTGACTTTC. The V gene is TRBV19, the J gene TRBJ2-6; D is ambiguous. This CDR3 contains 15 residues. Deletions cut 8 bases from V and 0 bases from J, with 11 bases between. Germline assignment: CDR1 LNHDA and CDR2 SQIVND (reference sequence).

This clone came up once. The chain is built from TRBV4-2 and TRBJ2-1, with a possible D match to TRBD2 (6 bases). There are 13 residues in the CDR3. V lost 5 bases, J lost 5 bases, and 10 bases lay in between. Per the germline V gene, CDR1 is LGHNA and CDR2 is YNFKEQ. The CDR3 reads CASSTGRDNEQFF. For the CDR3, the DNA is TGTGCCAGCAGCACCGGGAGAGACAATGAGCAGTTCTTC.

The chain carries TRBV7-2 and TRBJ1-1; D is unclear. This CDR3 has 13 amino acids. V gave up 5 bases and J gave up 6 bases, with 13 bases separating them. The germline V gene has CDR1 SGHTA and CDR2 FQGNSA. CDR3 region: CASSQERGPEAFF. CDR3 bases: TGTGCCAGCAGCCAAGAAAGAGGGCCTGAAGCTTTCTTT.

This clone was seen a handful of times. A read error may be the cause here, since a much bigger clone is one base away. Within the sample, other DNA sequences also encode this same CDR3. J is TRBJ2-1 and V is TRBV5-1, with D uncertain. The CDR3 runs to 14 residues. Germline CDR1 is SGHRS and CDR2 is YFSETQ. Trimming cost V 2 bases and J 0 bases, with 6 bases left between them. The CDR3 nucleotides read TGCGCCAGCAGCTTCGGAAACTCCTACAATGAGCAGTTCTTC. Amino acid sequence: CASSFGNSYNEQFF.

Notes on this clone: This is likely an artifact of a read error, given a far larger clone one base away. Other DNA sequences of this sample code for an identical CDR3. The rearrangement joins TRBV18 to TRBJ2-7, with D uncertain. This CDR3 is built from 12 residues. V lost 3 bases and J 2 bases, leaving 5 bases between the germline ends. Looked up from germline, CDR1 is KGHSH and CDR2 is LQKENI. CDR3 residues: CASSPDPYEQYF. In nucleotides, the CDR3 is TGTGCCAGCTCACCCGACCCCTACGAGCAGTACTTC.

This clone was recorded a few times. The rearrangement uses TRBV19 and TRBJ2-3; 8 bases match TRBD2. The CDR3 covers 14 residues. Germline CDR1 and CDR2: LNHDA and SQIVND (reference sequence). V lost 4 bases, J lost 0 bases, and 0 bases stayed unmatched. The CDR3 DNA reads as TGTGCCAGTAGTACTAGCGGGAGCACAGATACGCAGTATTTT. Amino acids: CASSTSGSTDTQYF.

This chain joins TRBV29-1 and TRBJ1-4; the D gene is possibly TRBD1 (5 bases). V was trimmed by 8 bases and J by 3 bases, leaving 10 bases between them. Germline-derived CDR1 and CDR2 are SQVTM and ANQGSEA. The CDR3 runs 12 residues. The CDR3 DNA reads as TGCAGCTTCAGGGCGGCTAATGAAAAACTGTTTTTT. It translates to CSFRAANEKLFF.

This clone was picked up many times. The CDR3, as DNA: TGCGCCAGCAGCCAGGCCCCGAGTAGCGGCTACGAGCAGTACTTC. It encodes CASSQAPSSGYEQYF. The V gene is TRBV4-1, the J gene TRBJ2-7, with D possibly being TRBD2 (6 bases). The CDR3 totals 15 residues. CDR1 MGHRA and CDR2 YSYEKL come from the germline V gene. V lost 3 bases and J 3 bases, leaving 15 bases between the germline ends.

The rearrangement joins TRBV11-2 to TRBJ2-7; D is unresolved. The V gene's germline CDR1 is SGHAT and CDR2 FQNNGV. The CDR3 extends over 15 amino acids. The ends were cut back, 5 bases at V and 5 bases at J, with 19 bases in the middle. CDR3 amino acids: CASSIRLLFGNEQYF. The DNA of the CDR3 is TGTGCCAGCAGCATAAGACTGTTATTTGGGAACGAGCAGTACTTC.